This TCR beta chain was observed in a study of cytomegalovirus exposure and HLA in healthy donors. For this clone: Its antigen is still unknown.

Study-wide results and limits: It has been reported that TCR beta sequences accurately predicted the HLA-A and HLA-B alleles of most subjects.

CDR1 and CDR2 (germline): MNHNY, SVGAGI (reference sequence). The CDR3 is 16 residues long. V lost 0 bases to trimming and J lost 4 bases, with 13 bases between them. PCR was performed using 60 Vbeta and 13 Jbeta primers. Generated by immunoSEQ multiplex PCR, the TCRdb table keeps only in-frame clones and is missing some. The profile shows approximately 82,000 clones, roughly 79% of them singletons. The sample comprised PBMCs. The origin of this receptor is a man in his forties in good health and CMV-seronegative. The gene calls are TRBV6-6 and TRBJ2-1; TRBD2 might be the D (5 bases). The CDR3 coding sequence is TGTGCCAGCAGTTACTCGAAGGTAGCGCGATACAATGAGCAGTTCTTC. As protein: CASSYSKVARYNEQFF.